The 16 T cell receptor delta chains below come from one sample, sequenced in a study of Vδ1+ human thymocytes. Study results and caveats: Thymic TRG and TRD repertoires appeared highly polyclonal.

Sequences come from RNA converted to cDNA by reverse transcription. The CDR3 regions were amplified by multiplex PCR from V-gene primers to a constant-region primer. TCRdb ran CATT on the multiplex PCR reads. The table records around 60,000 delta-chain clones, less than 15% of them present only once. The antigens of these receptors remain unknown. The specimen sequenced was Vdelta1+ gamma-delta thymocytes from the thymus. As to subset: FACS-sorted CD3+ TCRalphabeta- TCRVdelta1+ TCRVdelta2- thymocytes. The receptors were gathered from a girl under three years old who had congenital heart surgery.

This clone was counted between two and nine times. The chain employs TRDV1 and TRDJ1; the D gene is possibly TRDD3 (5 bases). CDR3 size: 18 residues. CDR1 TSWWSYY and CDR2 QGS come from the germline V gene. V dropped 0 bases and J dropped 0 bases, with 17 bases sitting between them. In DNA form, the CDR3 reads TGTGCTCTTGGGGAACTTACCGGTGGGGACCTAGACACCGATAAACTCATCTTT. Translated, it gives CALGELTGGDLDTDKLIF.

This clone has only a few counts. V is TRDV1 and J is TRDJ1; the match to TRDD3 covers 10 bases. Germline V gene sequence: CDR1 TSWWSYY, CDR2 QGS. This CDR3 comprises 19 residues. V was pared by 1 base and J by 0 bases, with 11 bases of the junction left unmatched. The CDR3 loop reads CALGEPPRGIRPYTDKLIF. CDR3 nucleotide sequence: TGTGCTCTTGGGGAACCACCTCGGGGGATACGCCCGTACACCGATAAACTCATCTTT.

This clone turned up a few times. The chain carries TRDV1 and TRDJ1, with TRDD3 matching over 11 bases. Trimming cost V 3 bases and J 2 bases; bases outside gene matches: 32. CDR1 and CDR2 (germline): TSWWSYY, QGS. The CDR3 has 25 residues. CDR3 sequence reads: CALGELPLGLPTSRYWGISTDKLIF. As DNA, the CDR3 is TGTGCTCTTGGGGAGCTACCACTTGGCCTTCCTACGTCCCGGTACTGGGGGATATCGACCGATAAACTCATCTTT.

This clone was seen a few times. Other DNA sequences in this sample translate to the same CDR3. J is TRDJ1 and V is TRDV1; 12 bases are shared with TRDD3. This CDR3 spans 20 amino acids. The V gene's germline CDR1 is TSWWSYY and CDR2 QGS. V gave up 1 base and J gave up 0 bases; unmatched junction bases: 12. DNA of the CDR3: TGTGCTCTTGGGGAACCCCCGACTGGGGGATACCTTTCGTACACCGATAAACTCATCTTT. It specifies CALGEPPTGGYLSYTDKLIF.

This clone was seen more than once but under ten times. This rearrangement joins TRDV1 to TRDJ1; D may correspond to TRDD2 or TRDD3 (7 bases each). The germline V gene has CDR1 TSWWSYY and CDR2 QGS. The CDR3 spans 22 residues. V lost 0 bases and J 0 bases, leaving 29 bases between the germline ends. The CDR3 loop reads CALGELGLPKGLGEEYTDKLIF. As DNA, the CDR3 is TGTGCTCTTGGGGAACTAGGGCTTCCTAAAGGATTGGGGGAGGAGTACACCGATAAACTCATCTTT.

This rearrangement joins TRDV1 to TRDJ1; D is uncertain. This CDR3 has 18 amino acids. V was cut by 3 bases and J by 2 bases, with 22 bases left in between. Germline V lookup: CDR1 TSWWSYY, CDR2 QGS. For the CDR3, the DNA is TGTGCTCTTGGGGAGAGCTTTCTCCCGGATCGGGGTACCGATAAACTCATCTTT. Translated: CALGESFLPDRGTDKLIF.

This clone was counted between two and nine times. The chain employs TRDV1 and TRDJ1; 9 nucleotides agree with TRDD3. Germline V gives CDR1 TSWWSYY, CDR2 QGS. Unmatched junction bases numbered 10, after V lost 2 bases and J lost 0 bases. This CDR3 is built from 18 residues. In nucleotides, the CDR3 is TGTGCTCTTGGGGAAGAGAACTGGGGGACTCGGTACACCGATAAACTCATCTTT. This gives the protein CALGEENWGTRYTDKLIF.

In its sample, this clone was seen a few times. V usage is TRDV1 and J usage is TRDJ1, with 11 positions matching TRDD3. The CDR3 has 22 amino acids. Looked up from germline, CDR1 is TSWWSYY and CDR2 is QGS. V was clipped by 2 bases and J by 3 bases; unmatched bases: 23. The CDR3 DNA sequence: TGTGCTCTTGGGGAAGGTTGTGTTAGGTGGGGGATACGCGTATCTCCTCCCGATAAACTCATCTTT. Translating gives CALGEGCVRWGIRVSPPDKLIF.

This clone appeared a few times. The chain combines TRDV1 with TRDJ1; D gene ambiguous. From germline, CDR1 is TSWWSYY and CDR2 QGS. The CDR3 spans 20 residues. Trimming removed 4 bases at V and 2 bases at J, with 29 bases between. CDR3 nucleotide sequence: TGTGCTCTTGGGGTTGGGACTCGAACCCTCCCTAATCTTTGTACCGATAAACTCATCTTT. Protein: CALGVGTRTLPNLCTDKLIF.

This clone was found a few times. The rearrangement joins TRDV1 to TRDJ1; 10 bases fit TRDD3. Trimming removed 1 base from V and 1 base from J; junction bases left unmatched: 6. Germline lookup yields CDR1 TSWWSYY and CDR2 QGS. This CDR3 is 17 amino acids long. The CDR3: CALGERWGILGTDKLIF. The CDR3 region has the DNA TGTGCTCTTGGGGAACGGTGGGGGATACTAGGCACCGATAAACTCATCTTT.

Comment on this clone: Other DNA sequences in the same sample also yield this CDR3. The rearrangement uses TRDV1 and TRDJ1; TRDD3 might be the D (5 bases). V was trimmed by 1 base and J by 0 bases, leaving 9 bases between them. The CDR3 has 15 amino acids. CDR1 is TSWWSYY and CDR2 is QGS in the germline V gene. In DNA form, the CDR3 reads TGTGCTCTTGGGGAACGGGGGTTACACACCGATAAACTCATCTTT. As protein: CALGERGLHTDKLIF.

This chain connects TRDV1 to TRDJ1; perhaps TRDD2 as D (6 bases). This CDR3 is built from 18 residues. Trimming took 2 bases from V and 0 from J, leaving 19 bases between them. Per the germline V gene, CDR1 is TSWWSYY and CDR2 is QGS. The CDR3 DNA follows: TGTGCTCTTGGGGAAATCGGGCCTTCCCCCTTTAACACCGATAAACTCATCTTT. It is translated as CALGEIGPSPFNTDKLIF.

This clone was observed a handful of times. This chain links TRDV1 with TRDJ1; TRDD3 matches at 11 bases. This CDR3 has 18 amino acids. Trimming at V came to 0 bases and at J to 8 bases, leaving 14 bases not matched to a gene. CDR1 TSWWSYY and CDR2 QGS come from the germline V gene. As DNA, the CDR3 is TGTGCTCTTGGGGAACTAGTGCATGGACTGGGGGATAAGGGGAAACTCATCTTT. Translated: CALGELVHGLGDKGKLIF.

There are a few counts of this clone. The chain has TRDV1 and TRDJ1; no firm D call. Trimming took off 1 base at V and 3 bases at J, with 24 bases between the two ends. The CDR3 runs to 19 residues. The germline V gene has CDR1 TSWWSYY and CDR2 QGS. Here the CDR3 DNA reads TGTGCTCTTGGGGAACGCGCGGAGTTCCCTCGGACGTACGCCGATAAACTCATCTTT. Protein product: CALGERAEFPRTYADKLIF.

Relative to its sample, this clone is medium-sized. This sample also contains other DNA sequences that code for the same CDR3. This chain connects TRDV2 to TRDJ1; D remains ambiguous. CDR1 GEAIGNYY and CDR2 EKD come from the germline V gene. V gave up 0 bases and J gave up 0 bases, with 4 bases separating them. This CDR3 spans 13 amino acids. CDR3 in DNA: TGTGCCTGTGACACCCTAAACACCGATAAACTCATCTTT. Residues: CACDTLNTDKLIF.

This clone was seen a few times. The J gene is TRDJ1, the V gene TRDV1, with TRDD2 matching over 9 bases. V was pared by 1 base and J by 0 bases, with 21 bases of the junction left unmatched. The CDR3 runs to 22 residues. Germline assignment: CDR1 TSWWSYY and CDR2 QGS. This chain's CDR3 is CALGEPGLPTVWGPGNTDKLIF. For the CDR3, the DNA is TGTGCTCTTGGGGAACCTGGCCTTCCTACAGTCTGGGGACCCGGCAACACCGATAAACTCATCTTT.